The 30 T cell receptor beta chains presented below share a single source sample, sequenced in a study of response to subunit inactivated influenza vaccine. MiXCR, run by TCRdb on the RT-PCR reads, gives a single entry per CDR3 protein. The repertoire holds some 800,000 distinct CDR3 sequences, with less than 25% as singletons. Here the sequenced sample was PBMCs from blood, taken roughly 5 days after vaccination. The receptors were gathered from a man in his forties or fifties who received an inactivated influenza vaccine.

This chain joins TRBV7-6 and TRBJ2-3, with TRBD2 as a possible D gene (5 bases). Germline CDR1 reads SGHVS; CDR2 reads FNYEAQ. This CDR3 contains 14 residues. The V gene lost 3 bases and the J gene lost 0 bases, with 7 bases spanning the gap. CDR3: CASSLWESTDTQYF. CDR3 bases: TGTGCCAGCAGCTTGTGGGAGAGCACAGATACGCAGTATTTT.

The chain uses TRBV5-5 and TRBJ2-7, with 7 bases identical to TRBD1. Germline V gives CDR1 SGHKS, CDR2 YYEKEE (reference sequence). Losses at the gene ends were 9 bases for V and 5 bases for J; bases not matched to a gene: 11. This CDR3 has 13 residues. As DNA, the CDR3 is TGTGCCATGAGCTTGACAGGGCTCGACGAGCAGTACTTC. The encoded protein is CAMSLTGLDEQYF.

The chain carries TRBV4-2 and TRBJ2-3; 11 nucleotides match TRBD2. In germline, CDR1 is LGHNA, CDR2 YNFKEQ. J gave up 2 bases and V 1 base, and 11 bases lay outside the gene matches. This CDR3 is 19 amino acids long. DNA of the CDR3: TGTGCCAGCAGCCAAGGACTAGCGGGGTTTGTGATGTACACAGATACGCAGTATTTT. Translated, it gives CASSQGLAGFVMYTDTQYF.

This clonotype was seen more than once but under ten times. In DNA, the CDR3 is TGTGCCAGCAGCTTAGCGTCAAGGTACCAAGAGACCCAGTACTTC. It is translated as CASSLASRYQETQYF. This sequence joins TRBV7-9 and TRBJ2-5; D unclear. Deletions cut 0 bases from V and 0 bases from J, with 8 bases between. The CDR3 extends over 15 amino acids. Germline CDR1 SEHNR, CDR2 FQNEAQ (reference sequence).

The chain combines TRBV9 with TRBJ1-1; D is ambiguous. The CDR3 is made up of 13 amino acids. V lost 6 bases, J lost 3 bases, and 12 bases lay in between. Per germline, CDR1 SGDLS and CDR2 YYNGEE. Here the CDR3 reads CASTPSVDTEAFF. Written as DNA, the CDR3 is TGTGCCAGCACCCCGAGCGTGGACACTGAAGCTTTCTTT.

V gene TRBV4-2 combines with J gene TRBJ2-2, with 7 bases fitting TRBD1. Trimming removed 2 bases from V and 3 bases from J; junction bases left unmatched: 6. The CDR3 is 16 residues long. Germline V CDR1 and CDR2: LGHNA, YNFKEQ. Written as DNA, the CDR3 is TGTGCCAGCAGCCAAAGAGCAGGGGGATACACCGGGGAGCTGTTTTTT. This encodes CASSQRAGGYTGELFF.

J is TRBJ1-1 and V is TRBV11-2; a weak D match, TRBD1 (6 bases). The CDR3 loop spans 16 amino acids. With 2 bases removed from V and 11 bases from J, the gap between germline ends came to 24 bases. CDR1 and CDR2 from the germline V gene are SGHAT and FQNNGV. CDR3 DNA sequence: TGTGCCAGCAGCTTATTCCTTGGGGGCGCTTCGTCAAAGGCTTTCTTT. Translating it yields CASSLFLGGASSKAFF.

The chain combines TRBV4-1 with TRBJ2-3; 15 positions match TRBD2. Trimming removed 4 bases from V and 0 bases from J; junction bases left unmatched: 5. Germline V gene sequence: CDR1 MGHRA, CDR2 YSYEKL. The CDR3 sequence is 18 residues long. CDR3 sequence: CASSRTSGGAVSTDTQYF. In DNA form, the CDR3 reads TGCGCCAGCAGCCGGACTAGCGGGGGGGCAGTCAGCACAGATACGCAGTATTTT.

The CDR3: CSARPDYMEAFF. In nucleotides, the CDR3 is TGCAGTGCTAGACCAGATTACATGGAAGCTTTCTTT. The chain combines TRBV20-1 with TRBJ1-1; D not resolved. The CDR3 sequence is 12 residues long. The germline V gene has CDR1 DFQATT and CDR2 SNEGSKA (reference sequence). The V end lost 2 bases, the J end lost 8 bases, and 12 bases lay between the germline ends.

There are a few counts of this clonotype. The genes are TRBV5-1 and TRBJ2-1; 9 bases are shared with TRBD2. V was clipped by 0 bases and J by 5 bases; unmatched bases: 6. This CDR3 has 16 residues. Germline V gives CDR1 SGHRS, CDR2 YFSETQ. Written as DNA, the CDR3 is TGCGCCAGCAGCTTGGGTGCGGGGGGGCTCAACAATGAGCAGTTCTTC. Translating it yields CASSLGAGGLNNEQFF.

Comments on this clonotype: The junction departs from germline at one end; a sequencing error may be responsible. This chain uses TRBV7-7 with TRBJ2-2; no reliable D call. CDR1 is SSHAT and CDR2 is FNYEAQ in the germline V gene (reference sequence). The CDR3 is 14 residues long. Written as DNA, the CDR3 is TGTGCTAGCAGCTTAGGTCTTTTCACCGGGGAGCTGTTTTTT. It is translated as CASSLGLFTGELFF.

This clonotype was seen more than once but under ten times. V gene TRBV6-1 combines with J gene TRBJ2-3; D is ambiguous. The CDR3 has 17 residues. Per germline, CDR1 MNHNS and CDR2 SASEGT. Trimming left V 5 bases short and J 0 bases short, with 18 bases between. CDR3 in amino acids: CASSPLSRAESTDTQYF. CDR3 bases: TGTGCCAGCAGTCCCCTCTCACGGGCGGAGAGCACAGATACGCAGTATTTT.

This clonotype was picked up a small number of times. CDR3: CASSLGREGTDTQYF. CDR3 in DNA: TGCGCCAGCAGCTTAGGGAGGGAAGGAACAGATACGCAGTATTTT. This chain uses TRBV5-1 with TRBJ2-3; 7 bases match TRBD2. There are 15 residues in the CDR3. Germline V gene sequence: CDR1 SGHRS, CDR2 YFSETQ. The V and J ends lost 2 bases and 3 bases, in that order; junction bases with no gene match: 6.

The chain is built from TRBV6-4 and TRBJ2-3; D may match TRBD1 or TRBD2 (5 bases each). The CDR3 consists of 16 residues. Trimming pared 6 bases from V and 5 bases from J, leaving 21 bases between. The V gene's germline CDR1 is MRHNA and CDR2 SNTAGT. The CDR3: CASRPGAGSGQDTQYF. CDR3 coding DNA: TGTGCCAGCAGACCCGGGGCAGGGTCTGGGCAAGATACGCAGTATTTT.

V and J are TRBV10-3 and TRBJ1-2; D unresolved. V lost 6 bases to trimming and J lost 1 base, with 6 bases between them. The CDR3 contains 12 residues. Germline V CDR1 and CDR2: ENHRY, SYGVKD. The CDR3: CAIRKDNYGYTF. The DNA of the CDR3 is TGTGCCATCAGAAAAGATAACTATGGCTACACCTTC.

This clonotype occurred a few times. The CDR3 protein is CASARGSGSFYNEQFF. The CDR3 nucleotides read TGTGCTAGTGCTAGGGGAAGCGGGAGCTTCTACAATGAGCAGTTCTTC. J is TRBJ2-1 and V is TRBV12-5; the match to TRBD2 covers 8 bases. The CDR3 covers 16 residues. Trimming took 7 bases from V and 3 from J; bases not matched to a gene: 11. Germline V lookup: CDR1 LGHNT, CDR2 FRNRAP.

V gene TRBV7-2 combines with J gene TRBJ2-4; 8 nucleotides line up with TRBD2. Trimming took 5 bases from V and 6 from J; bases not matched to a gene: 6. The CDR3 consists of 14 residues. Looked up from germline, CDR1 is SGHTA and CDR2 is FQGNSA. The CDR3 DNA sequence: TGTGCCAGCAGCCCCCGCGGGGGGCCAAACATTCAGTACTTC. Protein sequence: CASSPRGGPNIQYF.

The chain joins TRBV30 to TRBJ1-2; D possibly corresponds to TRBD1 (5 bases). This CDR3 spans 16 amino acids. With 3 bases removed from V and 8 bases from J, the gap between germline ends came to 25 bases. The germline gives CDR1 GTSNPN, CDR2 SVGIG (reference sequence). CDR3 DNA sequence: TGTGCCTGGAGCGACAGCCCCCTCAGGGTAGCGGAGGGCTACACCTTC. Its translation is CAWSDSPLRVAEGYTF.

In DNA form, the CDR3 reads TGTGCCAGCAGTCCACGCCGCCAAGGGTACACCGGGGAGCTGTTTTTT. Protein: CASSPRRQGYTGELFF. J is TRBJ2-2 and V is TRBV2; D is undetermined. The V gene's germline CDR1 is SNHLY and CDR2 FYNNEI. The CDR3 has 16 amino acids. V was pared by 5 bases and J by 3 bases, with 16 bases between. Full variable domain (remainder filled in from reference TRBV2 and TRBJ2-2): EPEVTQTPSHQVTQMGQEVILRCVPISNHLYFYWYRQILGQKVEFLVSFYNNEISEKSEIFDDQFSVERPDGSNFTLKIRSTKLEDSAMYFCASSPRRQGYTGELFFGEGSRLTVL.

The chain is built from TRBV7-2 and TRBJ2-7; TRBD2 matches 10 bases. The CDR3 has 13 residues. J gave up 7 bases and V 5 bases, and 5 bases lay outside the gene matches. Germline CDR1 reads SGHTA; CDR2 reads FQGNSA. CDR3 sequence: CASSPAGGREQYF. CDR3 bases: TGTGCCAGCAGCCCAGCGGGGGGGCGGGAGCAGTACTTC.

This sequence joins TRBV15 and TRBJ2-5, with D perhaps matching TRBD2 (5 bases). The CDR3 runs to 14 residues. Per the germline V gene, CDR1 is LNHNV and CDR2 is YYDKDF (reference sequence). V lost 5 bases to trimming and J lost 2 bases, with 12 bases between them. The CDR3 DNA reads TGTGCCACCAGCCATCCCGGGGTTCAAGAGACCCAGTACTTC. This translates into CATSHPGVQETQYF.

This clonotype was seen at least ten times. The chain employs TRBV20-1 and TRBJ1-1; 7 nucleotides align to TRBD1. The CDR3 consists of 14 residues. In germline, CDR1 is DFQATT, CDR2 SNEGSKA (reference sequence). The V and J ends lost 2 bases and 2 bases, in that order; junction bases with no gene match: 5. Written as DNA, the CDR3 is TGCAGTGCTAGACCAGGGACAGCCAACACTGAAGCTTTCTTT. Its translation: CSARPGTANTEAFF.

This clonotype was recorded a few times. J is TRBJ1-5 and V is TRBV12-3 or TRBV12-4; D gene unclear. The CDR3 contains 13 residues. Trimming removed 3 bases at V and 4 bases at J, with 7 bases between. DNA of the CDR3: TGTGCCAGCAGTTTCGCGAAGAATCAGCCCCAGCATTTT. Amino acids: CASSFAKNQPQHF.

There are many counts of this clonotype. J is TRBJ1-1 and V is TRBV12-3 or TRBV12-4, with D hard to call. Trimming took 7 bases from V and 5 from J, leaving 17 bases between them. The CDR3 spans 14 residues. Here the CDR3 reads CASTSLGRSTEAFF. In DNA, the CDR3 is TGTGCCAGCACCTCCCTAGGTCGCAGTACTGAAGCTTTCTTT.

A few counts support this clonotype. V usage is TRBV3-1 and J usage is TRBJ2-7; D unresolved. This CDR3 contains 12 residues. Trimming stripped 1 base from V and 6 bases from J, with 7 bases between. Per germline, CDR1 LGHDT and CDR2 YNNKEL (reference sequence). The CDR3 sequence is CASSQGPGEQYF. CDR3 sequence (DNA): TGTGCCAGCAGCCAAGGCCCGGGCGAGCAGTACTTC.

This chain links TRBV5-5 with TRBJ2-1, with D perhaps assigned TRBD1 or TRBD2 (5 bases each). Germline CDR1 and CDR2: SGHKS and YYEKEE (reference sequence). V shed 4 bases and J shed 6 bases, with 20 bases lying between them. The CDR3 covers 16 residues. The CDR3 nucleotides are TGTGCCAGCAGCCTCACCCCGGGACCCACGGGCAATGAGCAGTTCTTC. As protein: CASSLTPGPTGNEQFF. Full variable domain (outside the CDR3, taken from reference TRBV5-5 and TRBJ2-1): DAGVTQSPTHLIKTRGQQVTLRCSPISGHKSVSWYQQVLGQGPQFIFQYYEKEERGRGNFPDRFSARQFPNYSSELNVNALLLGDSALYLCASSLTPGPTGNEQFFGPGTRLTVL.

This chain links TRBV5-1 with TRBJ2-6, with TRBD1 matching over 10 bases. Looked up from germline, CDR1 is SGHRS and CDR2 is YFSETQ. The CDR3 spans 17 residues. V gave up 3 bases and J gave up 4 bases; unmatched junction bases: 7. The CDR3 reads CASSYRDRGSGANVLTF. The CDR3 nucleotides read TGCGCCAGCAGCTACCGGGACAGGGGTTCAGGGGCCAACGTCCTGACTTTC. Based on the CDR3 plus reference TRBV5-1 and TRBJ2-6, the full variable domain is KAGVTQTPRYLIKTRGQQVTLSCSPISGHRSVSWYQQTPGQGLQFLFEYFSETQRNKGNFPGRFSGRQFSNSRSEMNVSTLELGDSALYLCASSYRDRGSGANVLTFGAGSRLTVL.

This clonotype was observed a handful of times. This chain joins TRBV6-2 or TRBV6-3 and TRBJ2-5; D is undetermined. In germline, CDR1 is MNHEY, CDR2 SVGEGT. The length of the CDR3 is 12 residues. The germline V and J ends were trimmed by 4 bases and 1 base, with 4 bases remaining between them. The DNA of the CDR3 is TGTGCCAGCAGTTGGTTCCAAGAGACCCAGTACTTC. Translated: CASSWFQETQYF.

The chain joins TRBV28 to TRBJ1-5, with 10 bases identical to TRBD1. Trimming removed 5 bases from V and 6 bases from J; junction bases left unmatched: 13. Germline CDR1 and CDR2: MDHEN and SYDVKM. The CDR3 extends over 17 amino acids. The CDR3: CASSPMTQTGGGQPQHF. CDR3 sequence (DNA): TGTGCCAGCAGTCCCATGACCCAGACAGGGGGCGGTCAGCCCCAGCATTTT.

This clonotype was seen more than once but under ten times. The chain combines TRBV28 with TRBJ2-1; 8 bases are shared with TRBD2. The CDR3 has 15 amino acids. V lost 7 bases to trimming and J lost 6 bases; unmatched junction nucleotides: 11. Germline loops: CDR1 MDHEN, CDR2 SYDVKM. As DNA, the CDR3 is TGTGCCAGCAACTACGGGGGGGCTCGTAGCAATGAGCAGTTCTTC. Translated, it gives CASNYGGARSNEQFF.